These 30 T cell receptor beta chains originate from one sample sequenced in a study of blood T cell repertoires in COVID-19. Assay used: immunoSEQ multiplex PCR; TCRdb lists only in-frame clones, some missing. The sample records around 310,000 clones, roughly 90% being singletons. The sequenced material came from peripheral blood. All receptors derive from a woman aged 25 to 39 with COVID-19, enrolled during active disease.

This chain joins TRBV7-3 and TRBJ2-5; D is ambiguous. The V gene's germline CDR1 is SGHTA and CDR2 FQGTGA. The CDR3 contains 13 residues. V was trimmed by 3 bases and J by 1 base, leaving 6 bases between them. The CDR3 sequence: CASSFGSQETQYF. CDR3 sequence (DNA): TGTGCCAGCAGCTTTGGCAGCCAAGAGACCCAGTACTTC.

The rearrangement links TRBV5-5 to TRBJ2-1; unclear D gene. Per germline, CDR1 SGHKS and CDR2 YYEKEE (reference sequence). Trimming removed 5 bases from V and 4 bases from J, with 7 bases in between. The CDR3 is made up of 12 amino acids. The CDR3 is CASSSVYNEQFF. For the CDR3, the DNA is TGTGCCAGCAGTTCCGTATACAATGAGCAGTTCTTC.

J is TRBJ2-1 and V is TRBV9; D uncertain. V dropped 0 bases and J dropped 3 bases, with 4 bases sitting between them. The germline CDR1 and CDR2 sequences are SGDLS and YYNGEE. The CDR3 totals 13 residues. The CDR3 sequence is CASSVDSYNEQFF. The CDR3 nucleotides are TGTGCCAGCAGCGTAGACAGCTACAATGAGCAGTTCTTC.

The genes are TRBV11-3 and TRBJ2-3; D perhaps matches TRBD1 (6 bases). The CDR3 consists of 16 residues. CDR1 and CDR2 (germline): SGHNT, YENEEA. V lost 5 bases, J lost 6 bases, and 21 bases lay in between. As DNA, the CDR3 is TGTGCCAGCAGCGTCTCTGACAGGCGGTTTACCGATACGCAGTATTTT. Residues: CASSVSDRRFTDTQYF.

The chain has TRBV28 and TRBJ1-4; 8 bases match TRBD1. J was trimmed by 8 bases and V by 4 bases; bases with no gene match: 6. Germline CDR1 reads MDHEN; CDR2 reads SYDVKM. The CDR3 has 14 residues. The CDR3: CASSSGQEGEKLFF. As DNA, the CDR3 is TGTGCCAGCAGTTCGGGACAGGAGGGCGAAAAACTGTTTTTT.

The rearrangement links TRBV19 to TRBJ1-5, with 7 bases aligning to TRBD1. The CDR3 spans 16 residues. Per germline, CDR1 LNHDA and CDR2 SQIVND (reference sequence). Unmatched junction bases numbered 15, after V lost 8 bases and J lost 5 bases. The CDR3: CASSTLATGLHQPQHF. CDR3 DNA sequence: TGTGCCAGTTCCACCCTCGCGACAGGGTTGCATCAGCCCCAGCATTTT.

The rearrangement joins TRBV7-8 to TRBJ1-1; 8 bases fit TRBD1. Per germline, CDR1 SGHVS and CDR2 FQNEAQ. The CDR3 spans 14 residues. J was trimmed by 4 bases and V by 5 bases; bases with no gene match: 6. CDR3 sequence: CASSLSGGLTEAFF. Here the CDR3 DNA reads TGTGCCAGCAGCCTCTCAGGGGGCCTCACTGAAGCTTTCTTT.

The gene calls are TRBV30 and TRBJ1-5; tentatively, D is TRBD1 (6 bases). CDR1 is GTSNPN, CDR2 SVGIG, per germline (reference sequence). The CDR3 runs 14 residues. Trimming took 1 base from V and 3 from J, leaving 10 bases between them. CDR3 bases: TGTGCCTGGAGTGGGACAGCCATCAATCAGCCCCAGCATTTT. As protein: CAWSGTAINQPQHF.

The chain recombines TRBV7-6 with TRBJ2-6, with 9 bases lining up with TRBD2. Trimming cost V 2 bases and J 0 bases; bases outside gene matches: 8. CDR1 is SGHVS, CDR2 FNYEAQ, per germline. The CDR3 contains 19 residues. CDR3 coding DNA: TGTGCCAGCAGCTTAAGGGCGGGAGGGCCCCACTCTGGGGCCAACGTCCTGACTTTC. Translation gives CASSLRAGGPHSGANVLTF.

CDR3 bases: TGTGCCAGCAGCCCCAGTGGAGGGGGAGGGAATGGGGAGCAGTACTTC. Amino acid sequence: CASSPSGGGGNGEQYF. The chain uses TRBV27 and TRBJ2-7; the D gene is possibly TRBD2 (7 bases). The V end lost 6 bases, the J end lost 7 bases, and 25 bases lay between the germline ends. Germline CDR1 MNHEY, CDR2 SMNVEV (reference sequence). This CDR3 region has 16 residues.

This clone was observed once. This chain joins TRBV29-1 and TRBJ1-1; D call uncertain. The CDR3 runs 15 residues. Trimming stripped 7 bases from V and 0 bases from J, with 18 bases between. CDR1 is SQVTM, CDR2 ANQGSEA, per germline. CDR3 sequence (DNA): TGCAGCGCCGAGGTGGGTCGGGATCTGAACACTGAAGCTTTCTTT. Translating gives CSAEVGRDLNTEAFF.

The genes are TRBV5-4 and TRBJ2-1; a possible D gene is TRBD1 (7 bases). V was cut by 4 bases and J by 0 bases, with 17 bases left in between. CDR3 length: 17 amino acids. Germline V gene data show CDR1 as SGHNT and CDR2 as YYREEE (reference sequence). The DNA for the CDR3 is TGTGCCAGCAGCGGGGGGACAGTGGAGAGCTCCTACAATGAGCAGTTCTTC. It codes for CASSGGTVESSYNEQFF.

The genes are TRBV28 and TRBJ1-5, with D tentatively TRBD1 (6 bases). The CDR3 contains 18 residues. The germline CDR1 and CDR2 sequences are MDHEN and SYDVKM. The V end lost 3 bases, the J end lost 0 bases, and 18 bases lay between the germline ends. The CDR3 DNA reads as TGTGCCAGCAGTTTGGGCAGGGGCCCAAGATATAGCAATCAGCCCCAGCATTTT. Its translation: CASSLGRGPRYSNQPQHF.

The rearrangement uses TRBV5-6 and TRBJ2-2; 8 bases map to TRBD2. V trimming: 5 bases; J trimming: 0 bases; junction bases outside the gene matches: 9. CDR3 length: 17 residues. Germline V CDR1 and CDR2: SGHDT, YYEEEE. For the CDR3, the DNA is TGTGCCAGCAGACTACGTACTAGCGGAGCGAACACCGGGGAGCTGTTTTTT. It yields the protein CASRLRTSGANTGELFF.

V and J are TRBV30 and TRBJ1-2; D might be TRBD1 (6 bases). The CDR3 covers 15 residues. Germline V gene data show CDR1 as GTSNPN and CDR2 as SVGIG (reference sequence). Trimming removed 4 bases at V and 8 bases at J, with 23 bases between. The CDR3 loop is CAWTKLQGPIEGYTF. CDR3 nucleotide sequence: TGTGCCTGGACCAAATTACAGGGCCCTATAGAAGGCTACACCTTC.

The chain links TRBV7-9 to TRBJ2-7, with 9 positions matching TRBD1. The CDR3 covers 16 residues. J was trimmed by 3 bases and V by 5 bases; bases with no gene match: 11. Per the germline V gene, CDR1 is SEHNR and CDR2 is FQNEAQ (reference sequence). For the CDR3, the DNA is TGTGCCAGCAGCCCCCCCGGGACAGGGAGAATCTACGAGCAGTACTTC. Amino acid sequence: CASSPPGTGRIYEQYF. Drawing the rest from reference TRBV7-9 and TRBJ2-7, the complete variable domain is DTGVSQNPRHKITKRGQNVTFRCDPISEHNRLYWYRQTLGQGPEFLTYFQNEAQLEKSRLLSDRFSAERPKGSFSTLEIQRTEQGDSAMYLCASSPPGTGRIYEQYFGPGTRLTVT.

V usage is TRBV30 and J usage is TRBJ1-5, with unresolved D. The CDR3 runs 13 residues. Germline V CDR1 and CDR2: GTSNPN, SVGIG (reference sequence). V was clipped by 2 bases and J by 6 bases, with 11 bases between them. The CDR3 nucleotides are TGTGCCTGGAGTAGAGCGGTGGGTCAGCCCCAGCATTTT. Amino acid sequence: CAWSRAVGQPQHF.

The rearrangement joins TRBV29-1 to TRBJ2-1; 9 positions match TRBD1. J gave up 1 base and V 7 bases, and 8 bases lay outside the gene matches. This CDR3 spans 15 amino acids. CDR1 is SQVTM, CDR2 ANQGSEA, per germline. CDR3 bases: TGCAGCGCAAAGAACAGGGGGCGTTCCTACAATGAGCAGTTCTTC. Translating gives CSAKNRGRSYNEQFF.

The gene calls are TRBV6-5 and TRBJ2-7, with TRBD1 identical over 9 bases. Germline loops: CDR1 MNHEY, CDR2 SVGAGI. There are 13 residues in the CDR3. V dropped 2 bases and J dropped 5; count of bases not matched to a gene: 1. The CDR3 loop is CASSYGTGNEQYF. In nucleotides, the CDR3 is TGTGCCAGCAGTTACGGGACAGGGAACGAGCAGTACTTC.

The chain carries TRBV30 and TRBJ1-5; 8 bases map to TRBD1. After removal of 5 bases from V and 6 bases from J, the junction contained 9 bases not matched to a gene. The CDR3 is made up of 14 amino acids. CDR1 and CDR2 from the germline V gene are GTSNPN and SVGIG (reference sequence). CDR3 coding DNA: TGTGCCTGGGCCGGACAGGGACACCCTCAGCCCCAGCATTTT. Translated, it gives CAWAGQGHPQPQHF. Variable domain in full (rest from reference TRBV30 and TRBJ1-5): SQTIHQWPATLVQPVGSPLSLECTVEGTSNPNLYWYRQAAGRGLQLLFYSVGIGQISSEVPQNLSASRPQDRQFILSSKKLLLSDSGFYLCAWAGQGHPQPQHFGDGTRLSIL.

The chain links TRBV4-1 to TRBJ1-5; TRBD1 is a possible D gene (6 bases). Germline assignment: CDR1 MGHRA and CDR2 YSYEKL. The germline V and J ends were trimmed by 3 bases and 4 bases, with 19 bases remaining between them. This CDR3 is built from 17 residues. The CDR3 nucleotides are TGCGCCAGCAGCCAGACCCACGGGACACTACTAAATCAGCCCCAGCATTTT. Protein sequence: CASSQTHGTLLNQPQHF.

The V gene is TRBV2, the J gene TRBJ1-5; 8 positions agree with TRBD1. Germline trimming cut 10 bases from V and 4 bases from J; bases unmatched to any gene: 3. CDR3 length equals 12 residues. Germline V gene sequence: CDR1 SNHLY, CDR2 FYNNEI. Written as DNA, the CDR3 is TGTGCCACCAGGACAGGGAATCAGCCCCAGCATTTT. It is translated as CATRTGNQPQHF.

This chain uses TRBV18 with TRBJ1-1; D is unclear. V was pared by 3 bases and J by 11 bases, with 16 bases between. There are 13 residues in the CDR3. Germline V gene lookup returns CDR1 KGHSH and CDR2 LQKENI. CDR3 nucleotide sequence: TGTGCCAGCTCACCTTACCAGGAGGAGGTGGCTTTCTTT. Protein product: CASSPYQEEVAFF.

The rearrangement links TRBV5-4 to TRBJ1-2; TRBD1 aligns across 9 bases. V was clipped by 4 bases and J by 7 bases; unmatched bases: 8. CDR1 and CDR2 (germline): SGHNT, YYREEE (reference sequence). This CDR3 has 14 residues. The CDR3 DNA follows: TGTGCCAGCAGCGCCGGACAGGGGATCTTTGGCTACACCTTC. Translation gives CASSAGQGIFGYTF.

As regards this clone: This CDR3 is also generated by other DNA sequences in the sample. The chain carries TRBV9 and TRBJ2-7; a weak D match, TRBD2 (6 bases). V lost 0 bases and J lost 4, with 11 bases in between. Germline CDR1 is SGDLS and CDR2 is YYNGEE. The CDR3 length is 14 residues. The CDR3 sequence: CASSVGGEGYEQYF. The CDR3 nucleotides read TGTGCCAGCAGCGTAGGGGGGGAAGGTTACGAGCAGTACTTC.

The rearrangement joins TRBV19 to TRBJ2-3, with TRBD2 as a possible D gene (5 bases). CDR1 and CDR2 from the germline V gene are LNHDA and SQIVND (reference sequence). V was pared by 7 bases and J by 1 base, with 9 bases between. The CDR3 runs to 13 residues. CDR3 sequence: CASMHGGTDTQYF. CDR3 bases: TGTGCCAGTATGCACGGGGGCACAGATACGCAGTATTTT.

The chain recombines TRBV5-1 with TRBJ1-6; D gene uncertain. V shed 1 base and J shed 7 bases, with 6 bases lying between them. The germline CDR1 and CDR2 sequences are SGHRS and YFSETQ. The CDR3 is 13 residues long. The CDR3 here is CASSLSQNSPLHF. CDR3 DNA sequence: TGCGCCAGCAGCTTGAGCCAAAATTCACCCCTCCACTTT.

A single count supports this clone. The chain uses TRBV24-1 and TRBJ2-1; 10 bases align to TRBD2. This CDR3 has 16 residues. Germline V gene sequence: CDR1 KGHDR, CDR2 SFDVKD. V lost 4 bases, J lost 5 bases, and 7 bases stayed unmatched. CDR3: CATSDRLAGVDNEQFF. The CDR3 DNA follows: TGTGCCACCAGTGACAGGCTAGCGGGAGTCGACAATGAGCAGTTCTTC.

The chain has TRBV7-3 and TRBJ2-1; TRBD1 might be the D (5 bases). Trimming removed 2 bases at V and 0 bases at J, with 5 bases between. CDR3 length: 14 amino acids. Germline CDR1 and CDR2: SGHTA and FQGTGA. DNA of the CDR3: TGTGCCAGCAGCTTACAGGGCTCCTACAATGAGCAGTTCTTC. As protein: CASSLQGSYNEQFF.

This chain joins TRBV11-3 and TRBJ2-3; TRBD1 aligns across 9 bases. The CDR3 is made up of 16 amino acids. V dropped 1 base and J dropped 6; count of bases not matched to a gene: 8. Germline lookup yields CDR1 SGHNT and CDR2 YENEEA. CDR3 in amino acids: CASSLGGQGWADTQYF. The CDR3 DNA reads TGTGCCAGCAGCTTAGGCGGACAGGGGTGGGCGGATACGCAGTATTTT.